This TCR beta chain was identified during a study of T cells in tuberculosis. Study details: The T cells targeted glucose monomycolate, a mycobacterial lipid, via CD1B.

On this clone: Its antigen is not known.

Trimming removed 2 bases from V and 0 bases from J, with 20 bases in between. Germline V gene data show CDR1 as SGHDT and CDR2 as YYEEEE. CDR3 length: 19 amino acids. General study points: Active tuberculosis TCR-alpha repertoires lay closer to GMM-specific TCRs than IGRA-negative controls, suggesting clonal expansion.

Only in-frame clones appear in the TCRdb table, and some are missing; sequencing was by immunoSEQ multiplex PCR. This table holds approximately 30,000 clones, nearly 90% found once. Time point here: new active TB diagnosis, blood taken before or within 7 days of starting treatment. Unsorted cryopreserved PBMC were sequenced, averaging about 92,000 T cells per clinical donor. This receptor was obtained from an adult with tuberculosis. The J gene is TRBJ2-2, the V gene TRBV5-6; tentative D call: TRBD1 (6 bases). The material was PBMCs, obtained at tuberculosis diagnosis. The CDR3 DNA follows: TGTGCCAGCAGCTTCAGGGGTAGCCCGGGAATTCCGAACACCGGGGAGCTGTTTTTT. Protein product: CASSFRGSPGIPNTGELFF.